There are many counts of the clone carrying this T cell receptor beta chain. Its specificity is not known. Germline V lookup: CDR1 MNHEY, CDR2 SVGEGT. CDR3 size: 16 residues. V was pared by 5 bases and J by 0 bases, with 16 bases between. Exclusion of a patient resulted from uncontrolled infection, other autoimmune disease, pregnancy or lactation. Diagnosis rested on symptoms, serum thyroxine and TRAb, thyroid ultrasound, and orbital computed tomography. TCR beta CDR3 sequences were amplified from RNA transcripts. First-round RT-PCR targeting the TCR CDR3 was performed with the HTBI primer set. TCRdb used MiXCR to reprocess the multiplex PCR reads, holding one entry per CDR3 protein. The data contain about 180,000 distinct CDR3 sequences, more than 15% of them singletons. The data derive from a study of T cells in Graves' hyperthyroidism and ophthalmopathy. Study-level findings and limits: Among thyroid clonotypes expanded above 0.001, most also appeared in blood.

This receptor was obtained from a woman between 45 and 60 years old with Graves' hyperthyroidism. The chain couples TRBV6-2 or TRBV6-3 to TRBJ1-1; D is unresolved. The sequenced sample consisted of blood. The CDR3 region is CASSHPQTRMNTEAFF. The CDR3 DNA reads as TGTGCCAGCAGTCACCCTCAGACACGGATGAACACTGAAGCTTTCTTT.